Sequencing of this T cell receptor beta chain was carried out in a study of blood T cells in healthy people across ages. The study's findings and limits: Samples with more naive T cells showed higher observed beta diversity. Whereas aged donors had fewer naive CD4+ cells, long-lived donors had more of them and higher diversity.

It was with a sample-barcoded 5' primer and a J-beta primer mix that a second PCR of roughly 7 to 12 cycles was run. A single record per CDR3 protein comes from TCRdb applying MiXCR to the 5' RACE reads. The sample shows roughly 730,000 distinct CDR3 sequences, 56% of them seen only once. The V gene's germline CDR1 is SGHTA and CDR2 FQGNSA. The CDR3 has 15 residues. V trimming: 5 bases; J trimming: 4 bases; junction bases outside the gene matches: 5. As to this clonotype: Its antigen is still unknown.

Extraction of total RNA produced a minimum of 5.5 micrograms from each sample. Sequenced material: blood. The chain uses TRBV7-2 and TRBJ1-2; TRBD1 agrees at 12 bases. The TCR comes from a man aged 40-55 years in good health. In DNA form, the CDR3 reads TGTGCCAGCAGCGAGGGACAGGGGGCCGGCTATGGCTACACCTTC. Translating it yields CASSEGQGAGYGYTF.